This T cell receptor beta chain was documented in a study of response to subunit inactivated influenza vaccine. MiXCR was run by TCRdb on the RT-PCR reads, yielding one entry per CDR3 protein. The sample includes 800,000 or so distinct CDR3 sequences, less than 25% seen only once; the top ten take approximately 10%. General observations from the study: Only a handful of new T cells, the authors suggested, are recruited with each seasonal influenza vaccination.

This clonotype was recorded a few times. The antigen remains unidentified. The sample was PBMCs from blood, taken more than 4 days after vaccination. The origin of this receptor is a man in his fifties who received an inactivated influenza vaccine.

CDR3 nucleotide sequence: TGCGCCAGCAGCTCCTCAAACAGGGGTTACTCTGGGGCCAACGTCCTGACTTTC. Translated, it gives CASSSSNRGYSGANVLTF. The J gene is TRBJ2-6, the V gene TRBV5-1, with 7 bases matching TRBD1. The V gene end was trimmed by 3 bases and the J gene end by 0 bases; junction bases not matched to a gene: 9. There are 18 residues in the CDR3. Looked up from germline, CDR1 is SGHRS and CDR2 is YFSETQ.